Below are 5 T cell receptor beta chains sequenced from a single sample in a study of OX40 agonist ivuxolimab in advanced cancers. Sequenced by immunoSEQ multiplex PCR; TCRdb stores in-frame clones only, minus some. The table lists about 64,000 clones, more than 80% of them singletons. The sample consisted of CD4+ or CD8+ T cells sorted from blood, taken in a trial of the OX40 agonist ivuxolimab. These receptors were collected from an adult with an advanced solid tumor such as melanoma, head and neck, liver or kidney cancer.

V and J are TRBV4-1 and TRBJ1-5; D gene ambiguous. Germline-derived CDR1 and CDR2 are MGHRA and YSYEKL. V was shortened by 1 base and J by 0 bases, with 7 bases between the two germline ends. This CDR3 comprises 15 residues. CDR3: CASSQGADSNQPQHF. The CDR3 nucleotides read TGCGCCAGCAGCCAAGGGGCAGATAGCAATCAGCCCCAGCATTTT.

This chain's CDR3 is CASSPAGTDLSYEQYF. The DNA for the CDR3 is TGTGCCAGCTCACCAGCCGGGACGGACCTCTCCTACGAGCAGTACTTC. V and J are TRBV18 and TRBJ2-7; tentatively, D is TRBD1 or TRBD2 (5 bases each). Per the germline V gene, CDR1 is KGHSH and CDR2 is LQKENI. V lost 2 bases to trimming and J lost 0 bases, with 14 bases between them. The CDR3 has 16 amino acids.

This clone came up once. The chain links TRBV19 to TRBJ2-1; possibly TRBD2 for D (6 bases). The germline V and J ends were trimmed by 2 bases and 2 bases, with 19 bases remaining between them. Germline assignment: CDR1 LNHDA and CDR2 SQIVND (reference sequence). CDR3 size: 18 residues. CDR3 DNA sequence: TGTGCCAGTAGTATATCAGGGACCGGGAGTAAACCCTACAATGAGCAGTTCTTC. Encoded protein: CASSISGTGSKPYNEQFF.

This clone was seen only a few times. This chain connects TRBV27 to TRBJ1-5, with 7 bases aligning to TRBD1. In germline, CDR1 is MNHEY, CDR2 SMNVEV (reference sequence). V trimming: 2 bases; J trimming: 5 bases; junction bases outside the gene matches: 6. This CDR3 is built from 15 residues. CDR3 sequence: CASSLVGGAHQPQHF. CDR3 nucleotide sequence: TGTGCCAGCAGTTTAGTAGGGGGCGCCCATCAGCCCCAGCATTTT.

The genes are TRBV9 and TRBJ2-5, with D possibly being TRBD1 (5 bases). CDR1 SGDLS and CDR2 YYNGEE come from the germline V gene. This CDR3 has 15 residues. The V end lost 4 bases, the J end lost 5 bases, and 18 bases lay between the germline ends. CDR3 coding DNA: TGTGCCAGCAGCCCGAACAGGTTGGCACGGGAGACCCAGTACTTC. Protein product: CASSPNRLARETQYF.